This TCR beta chain was obtained from a study of T cells after yellow fever vaccination. Study-wide results and caveats: Post-booster reappearance was seen for most primary-vaccination clones (about 96% CD4, around 88% CD8).

TCRdb re-derived calls from the 5' RACE reads in MiXCR, one entry per CDR3 protein. There are some 390,000 distinct CDR3 sequences in the sample; roughly a sixth occur only once, and about a sixth lies in the top ten. This CDR3 spans 13 amino acids. V lost 5 bases, J lost 8 bases, and 13 bases lay in between. Looked up from germline, CDR1 is SEHNR and CDR2 is FQNEAQ (reference sequence). This clonotype was counted a few times. What it binds is not known. The clonotype originates from a man between 18 and 29 years old who received the YFV17D yellow fever vaccine. Sequencing was performed on PBMCs, taken before the yellow fever booster vaccination. The genes are TRBV7-9 and TRBJ2-1; possibly TRBD1 for D (5 bases). In nucleotides, the CDR3 is TGTGCCAGCAGCCTTCTAGGGGCGGATGAGCAGTTCTTC. As protein: CASSLLGADEQFF.